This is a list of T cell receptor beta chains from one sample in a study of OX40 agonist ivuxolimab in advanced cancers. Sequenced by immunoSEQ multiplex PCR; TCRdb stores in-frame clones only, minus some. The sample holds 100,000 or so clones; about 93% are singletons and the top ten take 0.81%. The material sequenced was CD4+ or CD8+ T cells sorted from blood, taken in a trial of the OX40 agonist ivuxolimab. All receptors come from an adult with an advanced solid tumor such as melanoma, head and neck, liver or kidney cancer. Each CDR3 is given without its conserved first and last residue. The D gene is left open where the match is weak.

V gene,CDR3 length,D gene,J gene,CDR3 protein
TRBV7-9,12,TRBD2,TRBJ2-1,ASSLRGLAGAEF
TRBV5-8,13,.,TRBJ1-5,ASSLAGLRNQPQH
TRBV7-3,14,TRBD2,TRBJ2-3,ASSPGLAGGTDTQY
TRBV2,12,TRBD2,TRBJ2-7,ASSRLAVAYEQY
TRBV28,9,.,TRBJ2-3,ASNRLHTQY
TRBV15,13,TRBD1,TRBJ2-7,ATRPNRDRPLEQY
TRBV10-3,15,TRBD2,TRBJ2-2,AIRDGAGGPDTGELF
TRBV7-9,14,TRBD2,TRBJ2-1,ASSPRLAGGRGEQF
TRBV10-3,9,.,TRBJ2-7,AIRQGGEQY
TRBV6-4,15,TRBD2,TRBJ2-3,ASRLGGAGGLTDTQY
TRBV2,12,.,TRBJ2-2,ASRDPRNTGELF